These 9 T cell receptor beta chains share one sample of origin, sequenced in a study of cytomegalovirus exposure and HLA in healthy donors. PCR used 60 Vbeta primers and 13 Jbeta primers. Libraries were prepared by immunoSEQ multiplex PCR; TCRdb keeps only in-frame clonotypes and omits some of them. The table lists approximately 79,000 clones, with around 5% in the top ten. The material sequenced was PBMCs. The receptors originated from a man aged 40-49 years in good health and CMV-seronegative.

The chain combines TRBV5-5 with TRBJ2-5; D might be TRBD1 (7 bases). Trimming removed 1 base at V and 2 bases at J, with 15 bases between. The CDR3 extends over 16 amino acids. The germline gives CDR1 SGHKS, CDR2 YYEKEE (reference sequence). The CDR3 sequence is CASSLRGRGVQETQYF. The CDR3 nucleotides are TGTGCCAGCAGCTTGCGGGGCAGGGGGGTACAAGAGACCCAGTACTTC.

This chain links TRBV7-2 with TRBJ1-2, with D perhaps TRBD1 (5 bases). Germline V gene data show CDR1 as SGHTA and CDR2 as FQGNSA. The V end was cut by 0 bases, the J end by 5 bases, with 19 bases between. This CDR3 is 17 amino acids long. The CDR3 reads CASSLAYNQGPGYGYTF. The CDR3 region has the DNA TGTGCCAGCAGCTTAGCGTATAACCAGGGCCCCGGGTATGGCTACACCTTC.

The CDR3 loop reads CASSRGLAGALHSYEQYF. CDR3 DNA sequence: TGTGCCAGCAGCCGCGGACTAGCGGGAGCCCTCCACTCCTACGAGCAGTACTTC. The rearrangement uses TRBV11-2 and TRBJ2-7; 13 bases are shared with TRBD2. CDR1 and CDR2 (germline): SGHAT, FQNNGV. The CDR3 is made up of 18 amino acids. Trimming at V came to 5 bases and at J to 0 bases, leaving 10 bases not matched to a gene.

This chain links TRBV2 with TRBJ2-2, with 9 positions matching TRBD1. Germline-derived CDR1 and CDR2 are SNHLY and FYNNEI. There are 17 residues in the CDR3. Unmatched junction bases numbered 11, after V lost 7 bases and J lost 2 bases. CDR3 residues: CASKGGQGLRNTGELFF. The CDR3 DNA follows: TGTGCCAGCAAGGGGGGACAGGGACTCAGAAACACCGGGGAGCTGTTTTTT.

The gene calls are TRBV28 and TRBJ1-5; D is unclear. CDR1 and CDR2 (germline): MDHEN, SYDVKM. The CDR3 extends over 15 amino acids. V lost 3 bases and J lost 2, with 11 bases in between. Written as DNA, the CDR3 is TGTGCCAGCAGTTTCGGAGCGATGGGCAATCAGCCCCAGCATTTT. Encoded protein: CASSFGAMGNQPQHF. The full variable domain, with the rest looked up from reference TRBV28 and TRBJ1-5, is DVKVTQSSRYLVKRTGEKVFLECVQDMDHENMFWYRQDPGLGLRLIYFSYDVKMKEKGDIPEGYSVSREKKERFSLILESASTNQTSMYLCASSFGAMGNQPQHFGDGTRLSIL.

CDR3 bases: TGTGCCAGTAGTAGGAGGACAGGTACGGACTACGAGCAGTACTTC. Translated: CASSRRTGTDYEQYF. The chain is built from TRBV19 and TRBJ2-7; 7 bases match TRBD1. This CDR3 has 15 amino acids. Germline-derived CDR1 and CDR2 are LNHDA and SQIVND (reference sequence). V was clipped by 4 bases and J by 3 bases; unmatched bases: 9.

The rearrangement links TRBV5-1 to TRBJ2-5; TRBD2 might be the D (5 bases). Trimming removed 3 bases at V and 4 bases at J, with 10 bases between. Germline V CDR1 and CDR2: SGHRS, YFSETQ. This CDR3 spans 13 amino acids. CDR3 nucleotide sequence: TGCGCCAGCAGCTCCGGACTGGGAGAGACCCAGTACTTC. Amino acids: CASSSGLGETQYF. Full variable domain (remainder filled in from reference TRBV5-1 and TRBJ2-5): KAGVTQTPRYLIKTRGQQVTLSCSPISGHRSVSWYQQTPGQGLQFLFEYFSETQRNKGNFPGRFSGRQFSNSRSEMNVSTLELGDSALYLCASSSGLGETQYFGPGTRLLVL.

This chain uses TRBV7-6 with TRBJ2-5, with D hard to call. Judging by the DNA end, TRBJ2-7 fits better; the J call may be wrong. Germline lookup yields CDR1 SGHVS and CDR2 FNYEAQ. The CDR3 spans 15 residues. As DNA, the CDR3 is TGTGCCAGCAGCTTAGGGCAGGCAAGCTCCTACGAGCAGTACTTC. Encoded protein: CASSLGQASSYEQYF.

The chain couples TRBV5-4 to TRBJ2-7, with D perhaps matching TRBD1 (6 bases). Trimming stripped 7 bases from V and 4 bases from J, with 15 bases between. This CDR3 is 13 amino acids long. Germline-derived CDR1 and CDR2 are SGHNT and YYREEE (reference sequence). The CDR3 region is CASGTAGAYEQYF. CDR3 in DNA: TGTGCCAGCGGAACCGCAGGGGCATACGAGCAGTACTTC.